Given below is one TCR beta chain in context. The source of the sample is a study of blood T cells in healthy people across ages. Combining a sample-barcoded 5' primer with a J-beta primer mix, a second PCR ran for about 7 to 12 cycles. Using its own MiXCR run on the 5' RACE reads, TCRdb lists one record per CDR3 protein. The table records 1.5 million to 2 million distinct CDR3 sequences, 35% to 50% of them present only once. The donors, healthy Caucasians from Russia, were aged roughly 6 to 90. The sample, about 9.2 milliliters of peripheral blood, was drawn from each donor. The germline V gene encodes CDR1 MNHEY and CDR2 SVGEGT. There are 16 residues in the CDR3.

Material: blood. The V gene is TRBV6-2 or TRBV6-3, the J gene TRBJ2-5, with 8 positions matching TRBD1. TRBJ2-7 explains the end of the DNA better; the J call may be wrong. This clonotype was sampled from a human donor in good health. The CDR3 coding sequence is TGTGCCAGCAGTCCCCGTACAGGGGGATGGTCCTACGAGCAGTACTTC. As protein: CASSPRTGGWSYEQYF.